This TCR beta chain was identified in a study of beta chain features in type 1 diabetes. Germline CDR1 and CDR2: LNHDA and SQIVND (reference sequence). Trimming removed 5 bases from V and 2 bases from J, with 10 bases in between. The CDR3 runs 13 residues. This clone has more than one count but fewer than ten. The whole isolated RNA underwent reverse transcription, so sequencing captured expressed TCRB transcripts. The assay was immunoSEQ multiplex PCR, and TCRdb's table has in-frame clones only and misses some. The sample has about 140,000 clones, about 9.1% seen once. This receptor was taken from a woman between 35 and 50 years old in good health. The chain is built from TRBV19 and TRBJ2-7, with D unresolved. The sequencing sample was made of central memory CD4+ T cells from blood. Here the CDR3 reads CASSPSGTYEQYF. The CDR3 nucleotides are TGTGCCAGTAGTCCCTCCGGTACCTACGAGCAGTACTTC.